This T cell receptor beta chain was recorded in a study of blood T cell repertoires in COVID-19. Across the whole study: Sources were T cells, B-cell-depleted T cells, or PBMCs; the material itself was cDNA or gDNA.

In germline, CDR1 is MNHEY, CDR2 SVGAGI. Trimming cost V 3 bases and J 7 bases; bases outside gene matches: 7. The CDR3 loop spans 15 amino acids. This clone has a handful of counts. Clones were sequenced by immunoSEQ multiplex PCR, and TCRdb holds only the in-frame ones, with some missing. The sample has approximately 360,000 clones; about 89% are singletons. The gene calls are TRBV6-5 and TRBJ1-5, with TRBD1 matching 9 bases. Sequenced: peripheral blood. The clonotype comes from a man in his forties with acute or convalescent COVID-19. CDR3 nucleotide sequence: TGTGCCAGCAGTTATTATGGGACAGGGACCCAGCCCCAGCATTTT. Its translation: CASSYYGTGTQPQHF.